The present T cell receptor beta chain was sequenced within a study of blood T cell repertoires in COVID-19. Study overall: The origin of the acute and convalescent COVID-19 samples was the United States, Italy and Spain. PBMCs, B-cell-depleted T cells, or T cells were the source of the cDNA or gDNA that made up the material.

Individuals drawn from 24 US areas were roughly 18 to 95 years old. The method was immunoSEQ multiplex PCR; TCRdb's version includes in-frame clones alone and lacks a portion of them. The sample includes about 170,000 clones, around nine tenths seen only once; the top ten take 0.7% to 0.9%. Germline V CDR1 and CDR2: SGHRS, YFSETQ. This CDR3 has 14 residues. Between the trimmed V and J ends, which lost 4 bases and 2 bases, there was a span of 13 bases. The receptor was isolated from a woman aged 18-29 years who had recovered from COVID-19. The source material was PBMCs or T cells enriched from blood (not recorded which). This rearrangement joins TRBV5-1 to TRBJ2-7, with TRBD1 as a possible D gene (5 bases). This chain's CDR3 is CASSKAGQAYEQYF. The CDR3 DNA sequence: TGCGCCAGCAGCAAGGCAGGGCAGGCCTACGAGCAGTACTTC.